The source of this TCR beta chain is a study of T cell repertoires in cytomegalovirus infection (dated by TCRdb to the late 2010s). Describing the broader study: The HLA type of each donor mattered for the analysis, because public TCR beta signatures pointed to carriage of CMV infection along with the matching HLA type.

TCRdb shows the sequencer as Illumina HiSeq 1500. TCRdb trimmed public reads at Q25 via fastp, called clones via MiXCR and kept in-frame beta chains. Each entry is one CDR3 protein sequence, shown with its most common DNA and genes. The sample has approximately 700,000 distinct CDR3 sequences on record, about 40% of them singletons. The ten largest clones take up more than 2.5% of the sample. With regard to this clonotype: The clone's antigen remains unknown. Base qualities are missing; no much larger clone stands one base away.

The V end gives up 5 bases and the J end 2 bases, leaving 5 bases in the junction not matched to a gene. CDR1 is given as MDHEN and CDR2 as SYDVKM, both from the germline V gene. The CDR3 sequence holds 15 residues, the cysteine and phenylalanine included. Only the CDR3 part of the read is kept: 45 bases, read in frame from the first base. What the research found in general, with its limitations: The ex vivo response was dominated by HLA-C-restricted CMV-specific TCR beta clonotypes, which also provided the single most frequent clonotype in two of eight donors. Cumulative frequency of public TCR beta family members discriminated carriers of CMV infection plus the relevant HLA type in this cohort and an independent 352-donor cohort.

This sequence originates from a human donor in good health (CMV status not recorded). Some clones in this sample may be carry-over from other donors' samples. The specimen was PBMCs. The sequence is built from TRBV28 and TRBJ2-7; TRBD1 agrees with 11 junctional bases. The CDR3 has the sequence CASSVPGQGAYEQYF. The nucleotides are TGTGCCAGCAGTGTCCCGGGACAGGGGGCCTACGAGCAGTACTTC. The variable domain in full, with residues beyond the CDR3 obtained from the reference TRBV28 and TRBJ2-7 genes, is DVKVTQSSRYLVKRTGEKVFLECVQDMDHENMFWYRQDPGLGLRLIYFSYDVKMKEKGDIPEGYSVSREKKERFSLILESASTNQTSMYLCASSVPGQGAYEQYFGPGTRLTVT.